This T cell receptor beta chain came from a study of T cell responses to AZD1222 COVID-19 vaccine. Assay used: immunoSEQ multiplex PCR; TCRdb lists only in-frame clones, some missing. Counted here are around 120,000 clones, 92% occurring once; the ten biggest clones make up 11% to 15%. Germline V lookup: CDR1 SGHNT, CDR2 YYREEE (reference sequence). V was clipped by 4 bases and J by 4 bases, with 11 bases between them. The CDR3 is 13 amino acids. The receptor was isolated from an adult in good health. The source was peripheral blood, collected on day 0 of AZD1222 vaccination. This chain links TRBV5-4 with TRBJ1-1; D unclear. As DNA, the CDR3 is TGTGCCAGCAGCAGGACCTGGGGCACTGAAGCTTTCTTT. Amino acid sequence: CASSRTWGTEAFF.